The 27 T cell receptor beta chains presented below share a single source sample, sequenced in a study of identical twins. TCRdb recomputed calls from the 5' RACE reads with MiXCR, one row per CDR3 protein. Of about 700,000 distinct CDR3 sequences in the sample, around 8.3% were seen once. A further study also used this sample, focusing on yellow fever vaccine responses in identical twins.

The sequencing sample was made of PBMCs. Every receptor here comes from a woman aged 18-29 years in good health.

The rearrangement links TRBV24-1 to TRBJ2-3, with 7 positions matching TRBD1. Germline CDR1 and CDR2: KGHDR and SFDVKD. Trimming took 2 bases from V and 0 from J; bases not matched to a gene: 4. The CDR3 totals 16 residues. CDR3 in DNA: TGTGCCACCAGTGATTGGGACAGAACTAGCACAGATACGCAGTATTTT. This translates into CATSDWDRTSTDTQYF.

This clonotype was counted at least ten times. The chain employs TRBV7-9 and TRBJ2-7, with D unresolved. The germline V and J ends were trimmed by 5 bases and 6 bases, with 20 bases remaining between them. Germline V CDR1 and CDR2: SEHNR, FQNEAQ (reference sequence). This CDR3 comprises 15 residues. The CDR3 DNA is TGTGCCAGCAGCCACCGTTCGGCGACGATGCCCGAGCAGTACTTC. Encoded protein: CASSHRSATMPEQYF.

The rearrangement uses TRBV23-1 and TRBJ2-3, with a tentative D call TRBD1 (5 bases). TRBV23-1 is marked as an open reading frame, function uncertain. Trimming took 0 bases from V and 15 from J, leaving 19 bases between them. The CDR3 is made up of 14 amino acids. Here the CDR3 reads CASSQSSRTYCRYF. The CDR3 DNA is TGCGCCAGCAGTCAATCTTCGAGGACATATTGTCGATATTTT.

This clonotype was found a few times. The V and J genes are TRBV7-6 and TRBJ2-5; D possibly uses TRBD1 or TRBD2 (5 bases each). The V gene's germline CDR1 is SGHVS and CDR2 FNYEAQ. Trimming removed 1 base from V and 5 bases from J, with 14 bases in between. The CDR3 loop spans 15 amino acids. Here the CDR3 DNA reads TGTGCCAGCAGCTTAGACCCGGGACCGGGGGAGACCCAGTACTTC. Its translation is CASSLDPGPGETQYF.

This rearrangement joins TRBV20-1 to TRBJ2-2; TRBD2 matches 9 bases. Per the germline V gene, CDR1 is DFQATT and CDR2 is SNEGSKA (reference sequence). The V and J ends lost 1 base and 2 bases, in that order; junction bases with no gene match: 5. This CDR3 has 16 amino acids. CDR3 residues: CSARGGRALNTGELFF. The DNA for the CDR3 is TGCAGTGCTAGAGGCGGGAGGGCCCTCAACACCGGGGAGCTGTTTTTT.

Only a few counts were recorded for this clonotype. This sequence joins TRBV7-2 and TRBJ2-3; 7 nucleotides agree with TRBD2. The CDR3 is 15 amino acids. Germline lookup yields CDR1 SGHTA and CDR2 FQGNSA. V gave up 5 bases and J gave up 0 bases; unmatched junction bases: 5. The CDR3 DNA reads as TGTGCCAGCAGCCGCAGCGGGGTGAGCACAGATACGCAGTATTTT. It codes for CASSRSGVSTDTQYF.

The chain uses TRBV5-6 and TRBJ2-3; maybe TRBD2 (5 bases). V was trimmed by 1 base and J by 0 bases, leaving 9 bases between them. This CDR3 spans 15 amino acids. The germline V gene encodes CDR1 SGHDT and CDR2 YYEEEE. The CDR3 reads CASSLSPGSTDTQYF. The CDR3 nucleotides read TGTGCCAGCAGCTTGTCTCCGGGGAGCACAGATACGCAGTATTTT.

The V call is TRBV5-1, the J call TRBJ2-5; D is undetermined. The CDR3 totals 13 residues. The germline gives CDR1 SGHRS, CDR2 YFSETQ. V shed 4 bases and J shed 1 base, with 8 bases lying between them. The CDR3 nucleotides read TGCGCCAGCAGCCCGAATACCCAAGAGACCCAGTACTTC. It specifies CASSPNTQETQYF.

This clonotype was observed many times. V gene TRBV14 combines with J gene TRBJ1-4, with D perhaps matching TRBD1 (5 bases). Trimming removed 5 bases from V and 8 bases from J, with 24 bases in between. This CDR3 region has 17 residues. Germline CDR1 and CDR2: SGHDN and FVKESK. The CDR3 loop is CASSSNQRWGAGEKLFF. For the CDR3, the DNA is TGTGCCAGCAGCTCTAACCAACGGTGGGGCGCGGGCGAAAAACTGTTTTTT.

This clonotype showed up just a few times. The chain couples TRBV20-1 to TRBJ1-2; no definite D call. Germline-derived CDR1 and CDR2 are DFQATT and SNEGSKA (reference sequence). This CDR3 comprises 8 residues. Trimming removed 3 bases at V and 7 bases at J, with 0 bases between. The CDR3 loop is CSASGYTF. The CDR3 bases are TGCAGTGCTAGTGGCTACACCTTC.

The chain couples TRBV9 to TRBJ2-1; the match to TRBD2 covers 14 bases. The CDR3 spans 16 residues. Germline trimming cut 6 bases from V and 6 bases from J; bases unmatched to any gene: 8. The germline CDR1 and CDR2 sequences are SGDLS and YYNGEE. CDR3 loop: CASTMGLAGASNEQFF. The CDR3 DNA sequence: TGTGCCAGCACCATGGGACTAGCGGGAGCCAGCAATGAGCAGTTCTTC. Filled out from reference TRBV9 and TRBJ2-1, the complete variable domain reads DSGVTQTPKHLITATGQRVTLRCSPRSGDLSVYWYQQSLDQGLQFLIQYYNGEERAKGNILERFSAQQFPDLHSELNLSSLELGDSALYFCASTMGLAGASNEQFFGPGTRLTVL.

In nucleotides, the CDR3 is TGTGCCATCAGTGATGGGACCGCCGTCGGTGAGCAGTTCTTC. Amino acids: CAISDGTAVGEQFF. This chain links TRBV10-3 with TRBJ2-1; perhaps D is TRBD1 or TRBD2 (5 bases each). Germline CDR1 ENHRY, CDR2 SYGVKD. The CDR3 has 14 amino acids. V dropped 3 bases and J dropped 9 bases, with 15 bases sitting between them.

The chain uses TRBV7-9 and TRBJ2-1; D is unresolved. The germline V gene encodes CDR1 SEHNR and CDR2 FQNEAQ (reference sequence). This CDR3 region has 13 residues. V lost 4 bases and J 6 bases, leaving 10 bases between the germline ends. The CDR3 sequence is CASSSDLSNEQFF. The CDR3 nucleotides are TGTGCCAGCAGCTCAGACCTAAGCAATGAGCAGTTCTTC.

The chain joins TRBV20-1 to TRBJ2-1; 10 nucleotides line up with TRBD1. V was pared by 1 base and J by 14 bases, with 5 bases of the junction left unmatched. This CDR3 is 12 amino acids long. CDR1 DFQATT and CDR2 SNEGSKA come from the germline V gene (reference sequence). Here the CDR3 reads CSARVDRGGEFF. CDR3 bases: TGCAGTGCTAGAGTGGACAGGGGGGGTGAGTTCTTC.

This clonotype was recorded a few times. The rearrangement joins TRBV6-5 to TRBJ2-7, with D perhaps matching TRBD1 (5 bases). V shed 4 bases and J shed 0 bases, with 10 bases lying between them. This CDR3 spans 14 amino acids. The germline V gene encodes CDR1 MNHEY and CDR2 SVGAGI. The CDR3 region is CASSSDKSSYEQYF. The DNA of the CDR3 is TGTGCCAGCAGTTCGGACAAGAGCTCCTACGAGCAGTACTTC.

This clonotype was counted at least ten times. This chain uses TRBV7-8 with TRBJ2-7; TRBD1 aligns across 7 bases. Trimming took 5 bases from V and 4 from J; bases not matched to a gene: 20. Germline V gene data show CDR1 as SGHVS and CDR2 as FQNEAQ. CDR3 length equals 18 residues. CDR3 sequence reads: CASSLTRTGVGGRYEQYF. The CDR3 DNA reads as TGTGCCAGCAGCCTCACCCGTACAGGGGTAGGCGGACGTTACGAGCAGTACTTC.

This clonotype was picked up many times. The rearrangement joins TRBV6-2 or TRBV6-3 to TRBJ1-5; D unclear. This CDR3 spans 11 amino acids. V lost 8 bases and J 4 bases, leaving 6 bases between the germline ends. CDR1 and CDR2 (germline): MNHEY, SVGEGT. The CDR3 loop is CASGQNQPQHF. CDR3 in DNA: TGTGCCAGCGGGCAAAATCAGCCCCAGCATTTT.

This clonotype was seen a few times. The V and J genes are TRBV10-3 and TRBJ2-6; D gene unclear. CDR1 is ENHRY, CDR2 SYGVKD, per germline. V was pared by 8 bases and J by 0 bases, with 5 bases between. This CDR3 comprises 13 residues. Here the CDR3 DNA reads TGTGCCATCCTCAGCTCTGGGGCCAACGTCCTGACTTTC. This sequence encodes CAILSSGANVLTF.

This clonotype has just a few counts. This CDR3 reads CATLTGNNEQFF. Written as DNA, the CDR3 is TGTGCCACATTGACAGGGAACAATGAGCAGTTCTTC. The chain combines TRBV10-3 with TRBJ2-1; 7 bases match TRBD1. V gave up 10 bases and J gave up 5 bases; unmatched junction bases: 5. The CDR3 is 12 amino acids. CDR1 ENHRY and CDR2 SYGVKD come from the germline V gene.

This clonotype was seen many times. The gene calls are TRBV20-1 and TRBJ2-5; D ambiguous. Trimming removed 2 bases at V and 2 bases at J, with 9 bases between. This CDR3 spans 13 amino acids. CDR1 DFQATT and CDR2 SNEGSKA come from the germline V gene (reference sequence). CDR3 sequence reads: CSARPAGQETQYF. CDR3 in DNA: TGCAGTGCTAGACCGGCCGGGCAAGAGACCCAGTACTTC.

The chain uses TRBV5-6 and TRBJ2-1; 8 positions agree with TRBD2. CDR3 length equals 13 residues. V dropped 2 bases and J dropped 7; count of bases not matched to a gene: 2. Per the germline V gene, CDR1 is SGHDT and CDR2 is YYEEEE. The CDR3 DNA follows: TGTGCCAGCAGCTTTAGCGGGAAGAATGAGCAGTTCTTC. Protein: CASSFSGKNEQFF. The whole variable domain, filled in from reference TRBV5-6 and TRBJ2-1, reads DAGVTQSPTHLIKTRGQQVTLRCSPKSGHDTVSWYQQALGQGPQFIFQYYEEEERQRGNFPDRFSGHQFPNYSSELNVNALLLGDSALYLCASSFSGKNEQFFGPGTRLTVL.

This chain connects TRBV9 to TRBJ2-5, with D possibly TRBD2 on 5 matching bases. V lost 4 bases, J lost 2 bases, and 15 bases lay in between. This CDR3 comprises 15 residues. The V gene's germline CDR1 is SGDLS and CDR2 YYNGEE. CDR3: CASSFGVRLQETQYF. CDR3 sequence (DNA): TGTGCCAGCAGCTTCGGGGTCAGGTTACAAGAGACCCAGTACTTC.

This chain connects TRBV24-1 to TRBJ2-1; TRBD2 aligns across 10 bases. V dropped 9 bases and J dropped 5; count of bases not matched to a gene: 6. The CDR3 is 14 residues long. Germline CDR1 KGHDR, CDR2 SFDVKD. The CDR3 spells CATRGTSVDNEQFF. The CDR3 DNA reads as TGTGCCACCCGGGGGACTAGCGTAGACAATGAGCAGTTCTTC.

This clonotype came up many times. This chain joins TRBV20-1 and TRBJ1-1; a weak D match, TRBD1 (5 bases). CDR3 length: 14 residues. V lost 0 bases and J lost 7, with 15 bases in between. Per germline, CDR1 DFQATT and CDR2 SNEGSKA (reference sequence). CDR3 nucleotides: TGCAGTGCTAGAGATTACTTGCGGGACCATGAAGCTTTCTTT. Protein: CSARDYLRDHEAFF.

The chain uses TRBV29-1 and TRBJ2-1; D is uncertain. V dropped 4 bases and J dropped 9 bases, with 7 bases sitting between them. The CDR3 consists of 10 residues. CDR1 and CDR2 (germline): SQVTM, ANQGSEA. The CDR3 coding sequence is TGCAGCGTTGCAGGCTCTGAGCAGTTCTTC. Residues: CSVAGSEQFF.

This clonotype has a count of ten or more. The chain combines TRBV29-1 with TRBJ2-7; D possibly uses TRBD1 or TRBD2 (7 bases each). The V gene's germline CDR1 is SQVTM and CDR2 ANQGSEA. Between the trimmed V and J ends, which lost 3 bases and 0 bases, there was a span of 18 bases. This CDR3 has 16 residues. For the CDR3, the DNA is TGCAGCGTTGAGAGTGAGACAGGGACTAACTCCTACGAGCAGTACTTC. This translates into CSVESETGTNSYEQYF.

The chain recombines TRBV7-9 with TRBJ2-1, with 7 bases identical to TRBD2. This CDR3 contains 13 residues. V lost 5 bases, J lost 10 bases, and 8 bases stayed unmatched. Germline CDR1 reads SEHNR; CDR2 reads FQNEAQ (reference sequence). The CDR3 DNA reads TGTGCCAGCAGCACTCCGGGACTAACGGAGCAGTTCTTC. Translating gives CASSTPGLTEQFF.